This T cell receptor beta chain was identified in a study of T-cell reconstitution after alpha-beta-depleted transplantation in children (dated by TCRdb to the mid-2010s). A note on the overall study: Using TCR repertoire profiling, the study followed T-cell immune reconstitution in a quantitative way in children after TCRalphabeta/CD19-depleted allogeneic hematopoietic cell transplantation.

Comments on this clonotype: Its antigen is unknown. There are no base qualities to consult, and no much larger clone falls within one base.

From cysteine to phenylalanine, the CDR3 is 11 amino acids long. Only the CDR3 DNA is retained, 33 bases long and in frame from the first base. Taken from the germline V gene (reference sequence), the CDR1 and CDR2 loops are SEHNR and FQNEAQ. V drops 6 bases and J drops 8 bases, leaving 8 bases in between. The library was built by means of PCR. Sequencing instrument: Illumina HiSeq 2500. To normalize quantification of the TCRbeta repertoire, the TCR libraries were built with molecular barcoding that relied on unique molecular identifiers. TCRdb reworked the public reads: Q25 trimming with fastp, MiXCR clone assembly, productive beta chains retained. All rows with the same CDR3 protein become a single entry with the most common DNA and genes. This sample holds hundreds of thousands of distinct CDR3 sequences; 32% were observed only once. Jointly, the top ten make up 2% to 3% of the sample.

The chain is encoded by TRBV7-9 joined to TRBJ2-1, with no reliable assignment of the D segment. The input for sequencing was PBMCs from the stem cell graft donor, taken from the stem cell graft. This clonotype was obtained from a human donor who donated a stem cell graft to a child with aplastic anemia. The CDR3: CASRLEDEQFF. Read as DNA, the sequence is TGTGCCAGCAGGCTTGAGGATGAGCAGTTCTTC.